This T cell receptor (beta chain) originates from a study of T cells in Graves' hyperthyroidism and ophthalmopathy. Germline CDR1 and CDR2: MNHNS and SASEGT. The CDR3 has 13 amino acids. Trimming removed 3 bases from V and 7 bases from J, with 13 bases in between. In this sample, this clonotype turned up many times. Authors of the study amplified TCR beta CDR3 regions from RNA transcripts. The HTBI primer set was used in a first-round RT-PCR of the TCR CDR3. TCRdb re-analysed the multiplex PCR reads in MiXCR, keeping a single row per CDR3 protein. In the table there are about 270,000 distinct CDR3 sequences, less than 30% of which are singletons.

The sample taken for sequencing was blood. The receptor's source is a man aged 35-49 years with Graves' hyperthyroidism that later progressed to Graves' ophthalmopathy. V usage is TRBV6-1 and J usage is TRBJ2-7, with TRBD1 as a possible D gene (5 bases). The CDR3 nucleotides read TGTGCCAGCAGTGACAGGGATCTGGGGGAGCAGTACTTC. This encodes CASSDRDLGEQYF.